This paragraph reports one TCR beta chain. This sample includes further DNA sequences coding for the same CDR3. These data come from a study of cytomegalovirus exposure and HLA in healthy donors. Use of 60 Vbeta and 13 Jbeta primers characterized the PCR. Assay used: immunoSEQ multiplex PCR; TCRdb lists only in-frame clones, some missing. Of roughly 120,000 clones listed, approximately 80% are singletons. V shed 7 bases and J 5 bases; nucleotides not matched to a gene: 11. Germline assignment: CDR1 LNHDA and CDR2 SQIVND (reference sequence). This CDR3 spans 15 amino acids. This chain uses TRBV19 with TRBJ2-5; TRBD1 matches 9 bases. The TCR originated in a man aged 18-30 years in good health and CMV-seronegative. The source material was PBMCs. The CDR3 reads CASKSGQGTRETQYF. DNA of the CDR3: TGTGCCAGTAAGTCGGGACAGGGAACGAGGGAGACCCAGTACTTC.